Listed below are T cell receptor beta chains from one sample, sequenced in a study of OX40 agonist ivuxolimab in advanced cancers. The data were produced by immunoSEQ multiplex PCR, yet TCRdb's version contains in-frame clones alone and is incomplete. The table includes just over 50,000 clones, approximately 83% detected once. Sequencing used CD4+ or CD8+ T cells sorted from blood, obtained in a trial of the OX40 agonist ivuxolimab. These receptors all stem from an adult with an advanced solid tumor such as melanoma, head and neck, liver or kidney cancer. The CDR3 runs from the conserved cysteine through the conserved F or W. A D gene is named only where the DNA matches it firmly.

j_gene: TRBJ2-1
d_gene: TRBD2
v_gene: TRBV7-9
CDR3aa: CASSFRASGGANEQFF

j_gene: TRBJ2-3
d_gene: NA
v_gene: TRBV9
CDR3aa: CASSVGVLADTQYF

j_gene: TRBJ2-1
d_gene: NA
v_gene: TRBV7-3
CDR3aa: CASSRTGSSPSYNEQFF

j_gene: TRBJ1-1
d_gene: NA
v_gene: TRBV5-4
CDR3aa: CASSQDVGGAATEAFF

j_gene: TRBJ2-3
d_gene: NA
v_gene: TRBV6-6
CDR3aa: CASGKDRLGADTQYF

j_gene: TRBJ2-1
d_gene: TRBD1
v_gene: TRBV18
CDR3aa: CASSPGTGTGGNEQFF

j_gene: TRBJ2-1
d_gene: NA
v_gene: TRBV18
CDR3aa: CASSPSYNEQFF

j_gene: TRBJ2-7
d_gene: NA
v_gene: TRBV6-5
CDR3aa: CASSYVQGITYEQYF

j_gene: TRBJ2-3
d_gene: TRBD2
v_gene: TRBV6-1
CDR3aa: CASSEAGVGGTDTQYF

j_gene: TRBJ2-3
d_gene: NA
v_gene: TRBV2
CDR3aa: CASSEWGRTDTQYF

j_gene: TRBJ1-1
d_gene: NA
v_gene: TRBV19
CDR3aa: CASSIKRNTEAFF

j_gene: TRBJ2-5
d_gene: TRBD1
v_gene: TRBV2
CDR3aa: CASSERGTGSLQTQYF

j_gene: TRBJ1-6
d_gene: NA
v_gene: TRBV19
CDR3aa: CASKPGSDNSPLHF

j_gene: TRBJ1-3
d_gene: NA
v_gene: TRBV9
CDR3aa: CASSVGPGTTIYF

j_gene: TRBJ2-1
d_gene: TRBD2
v_gene: TRBV10-1
CDR3aa: CASSPTGSGGYNEQFF

j_gene: TRBJ1-1
d_gene: TRBD1
v_gene: TRBV7-8
CDR3aa: CASSRQGTANTEAFF

j_gene: TRBJ2-5
d_gene: TRBD1
v_gene: TRBV6-5
CDR3aa: CASLRGETQYF

j_gene: TRBJ2-2
d_gene: NA
v_gene: TRBV7-9
CDR3aa: CASIRGSNTGELFF

j_gene: TRBJ2-7
d_gene: NA
v_gene: TRBV10-3
CDR3aa: CAISVAQSSYEQYF

j_gene: TRBJ1-2
d_gene: TRBD1
v_gene: TRBV7-2
CDR3aa: CASSPDRGRIGGYTF

j_gene: TRBJ1-2
d_gene: NA
v_gene: TRBV5-6
CDR3aa: CASSLLRGAVAGYTF

j_gene: TRBJ2-3
d_gene: NA
v_gene: TRBV5-1
CDR3aa: CASSLGSASASTDTQYF

j_gene: TRBJ1-5
d_gene: NA
v_gene: TRBV2
CDR3aa: CASSVLGNQPQHF

j_gene: TRBJ2-7
d_gene: TRBD1
v_gene: TRBV6-5
CDR3aa: CASRTSSGTGDAYF

j_gene: TRBJ2-3
d_gene: NA
v_gene: TRBV5-1
CDR3aa: CASSAFLVDTQYF

j_gene: TRBJ1-5
d_gene: TRBD1
v_gene: TRBV5-3
CDR3aa: CARSPSGQVNQPQHF

j_gene: TRBJ1-5
d_gene: NA
v_gene: TRBV12-2
CDR3aa: CASRLEPPTVGNNQPQHF

j_gene: TRBJ2-7
d_gene: TRBD2
v_gene: TRBV15
CDR3aa: CATSRDLGLASYEQYF

j_gene: TRBJ1-2
d_gene: NA
v_gene: TRBV7-3
CDR3aa: CASSLGGQSFGGYTF

j_gene: TRBJ1-5
d_gene: NA
v_gene: TRBV6-5
CDR3aa: CASSKDAFEWAQHF

j_gene: TRBJ1-3
d_gene: TRBD1
v_gene: TRBV6-4
CDR3aa: CASKGQGGNTIYF

j_gene: TRBJ2-3
d_gene: TRBD2
v_gene: TRBV5-6
CDR3aa: CASSLAGGAADTQYF

j_gene: TRBJ1-3
d_gene: NA
v_gene: TRBV19
CDR3aa: CATFTQGAGNTIYF

j_gene: TRBJ2-7
d_gene: NA
v_gene: TRBV5-6
CDR3aa: CASSYWWQGSYEQYF

j_gene: TRBJ1-6
d_gene: NA
v_gene: TRBV6-1
CDR3aa: CASSEAQMGTPLHF